The clone carrying this T cell receptor beta chain was counted once. This entry is derived from a study of blood T cell repertoires in COVID-19. Turning to the study itself: Sites across the United States, Italy and Spain contributed samples from acute and convalescent COVID-19. The analysed material was cDNA or gDNA that came from T cells, B-cell-depleted T cells, or PBMCs.

CDR3 size: 16 residues. The V segment lost 2 bases and the J segment 5 bases; nucleotides outside the gene matches: 9. Germline lookup yields CDR1 LGHDT and CDR2 YNNKEL (reference sequence). In the original workflow: For nucleated cells, counts were estimated from reference gene primer amplification. The protocol was immunoSEQ multiplex PCR, while the TCRdb copy is restricted to in-frame clones and leaves out a portion. That table is the source of V, J and clone size, and D and trimming were worked out from the DNA. The sample lists approximately 160,000 clones; roughly nine tenths were seen once. Sequenced input: peripheral blood. The chain recombines TRBV3-1 (or the pseudogene TRBV3-2) with TRBJ2-4, with 7 bases aligning to TRBD2. The TCR comes from a man aged 55-75 years with active or convalescent COVID-19. This CDR3 is CASSQTKSGMENIQYF. CDR3 nucleotides: TGTGCCAGCAGCCAAACAAAAAGCGGGATGGAAAACATTCAGTACTTC.